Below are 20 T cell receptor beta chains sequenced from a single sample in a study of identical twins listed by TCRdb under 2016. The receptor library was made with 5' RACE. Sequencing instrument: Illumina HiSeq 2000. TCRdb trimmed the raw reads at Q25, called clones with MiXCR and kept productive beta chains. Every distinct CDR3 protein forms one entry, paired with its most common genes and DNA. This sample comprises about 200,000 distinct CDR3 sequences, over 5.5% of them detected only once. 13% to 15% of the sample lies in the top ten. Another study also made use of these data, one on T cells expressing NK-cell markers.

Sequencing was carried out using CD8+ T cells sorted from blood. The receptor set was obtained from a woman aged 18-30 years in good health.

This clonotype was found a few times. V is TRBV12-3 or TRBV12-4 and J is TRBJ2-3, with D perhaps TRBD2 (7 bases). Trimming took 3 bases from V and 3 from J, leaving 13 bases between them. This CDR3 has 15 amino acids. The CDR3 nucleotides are TGTGCCAGCAGTTTTGGAGGGGGGGCGACAGATACGCAGTATTTT. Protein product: CASSFGGGATDTQYF.

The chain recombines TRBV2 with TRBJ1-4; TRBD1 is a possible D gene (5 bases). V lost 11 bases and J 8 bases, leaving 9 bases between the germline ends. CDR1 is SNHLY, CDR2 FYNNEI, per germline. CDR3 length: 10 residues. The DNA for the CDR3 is TGTGCCCAGTGGGGGGAAAAACTGTTTTTT. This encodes CAQWGEKLFF.

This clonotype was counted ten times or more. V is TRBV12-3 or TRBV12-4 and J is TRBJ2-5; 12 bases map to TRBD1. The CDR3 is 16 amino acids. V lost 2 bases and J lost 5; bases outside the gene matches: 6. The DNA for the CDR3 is TGTGCCAGCAGTTTATGGGACAGGGGGCGCTGGGAGACCCAGTACTTC. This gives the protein CASSLWDRGRWETQYF.

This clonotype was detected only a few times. This CDR3 reads CATSDGTGGLDTQYF. CDR3 nucleotide sequence: TGTGCCACCAGTGATGGGACAGGGGGATTAGATACGCAGTATTTT. The rearrangement links TRBV24-1 to TRBJ2-3, with 11 bases identical to TRBD1. The CDR3 runs to 15 residues. Per germline, CDR1 KGHDR and CDR2 SFDVKD. J lost 5 bases, V lost 3 bases, and 3 bases had no gene match.

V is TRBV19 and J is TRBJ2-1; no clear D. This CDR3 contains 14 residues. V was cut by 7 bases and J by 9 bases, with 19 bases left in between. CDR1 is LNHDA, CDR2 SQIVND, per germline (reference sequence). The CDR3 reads CASTASPVLGEQFF. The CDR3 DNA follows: TGTGCCAGTACCGCGAGTCCGGTTTTAGGTGAGCAGTTCTTC.

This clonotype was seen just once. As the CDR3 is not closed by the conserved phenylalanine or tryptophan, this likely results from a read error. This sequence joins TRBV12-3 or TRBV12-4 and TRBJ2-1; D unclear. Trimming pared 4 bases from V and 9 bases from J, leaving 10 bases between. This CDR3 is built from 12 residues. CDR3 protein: CASSSGSGEQFV. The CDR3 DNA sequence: TGTGCCAGCAGTTCAGGCTCCGGTGAGCAGTTCGTC.

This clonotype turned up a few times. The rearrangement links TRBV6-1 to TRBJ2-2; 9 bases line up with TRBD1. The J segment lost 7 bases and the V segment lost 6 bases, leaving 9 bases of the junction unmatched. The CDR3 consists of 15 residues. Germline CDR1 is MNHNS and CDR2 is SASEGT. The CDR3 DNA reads TGTGCCAGCAGCACCCCACAGGGGGCGGTCGGGGAGCTGTTTTTT. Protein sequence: CASSTPQGAVGELFF.

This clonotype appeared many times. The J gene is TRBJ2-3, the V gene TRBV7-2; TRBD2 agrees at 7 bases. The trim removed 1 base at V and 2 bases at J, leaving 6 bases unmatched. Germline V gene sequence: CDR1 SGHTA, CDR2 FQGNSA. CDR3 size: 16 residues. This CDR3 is CASSLGASGYTDTQYF. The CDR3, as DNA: TGTGCCAGCAGCTTAGGGGCTAGCGGATACACAGATACGCAGTATTTT.

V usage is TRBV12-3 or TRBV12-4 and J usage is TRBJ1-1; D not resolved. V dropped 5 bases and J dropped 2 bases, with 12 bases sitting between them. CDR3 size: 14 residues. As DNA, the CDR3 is TGTGCCAGCAGTCTCTCGGCGGGCAACACTGAAGCTTTCTTT. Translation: CASSLSAGNTEAFF.

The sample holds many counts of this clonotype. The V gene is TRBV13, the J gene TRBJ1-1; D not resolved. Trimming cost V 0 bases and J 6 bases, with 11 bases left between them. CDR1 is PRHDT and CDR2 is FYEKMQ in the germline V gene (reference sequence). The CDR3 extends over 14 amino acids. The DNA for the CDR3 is TGTGCCAGCAGCTTAGGGGGTACATCGGCTGAAGCTTTCTTT. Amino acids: CASSLGGTSAEAFF.

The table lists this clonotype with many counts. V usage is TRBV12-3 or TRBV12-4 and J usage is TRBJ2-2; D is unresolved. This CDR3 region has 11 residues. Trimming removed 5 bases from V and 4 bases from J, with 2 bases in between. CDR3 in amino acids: CASSVTGELFF. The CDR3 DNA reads TGTGCCAGCAGTGTCACCGGGGAGCTGTTTTTT.

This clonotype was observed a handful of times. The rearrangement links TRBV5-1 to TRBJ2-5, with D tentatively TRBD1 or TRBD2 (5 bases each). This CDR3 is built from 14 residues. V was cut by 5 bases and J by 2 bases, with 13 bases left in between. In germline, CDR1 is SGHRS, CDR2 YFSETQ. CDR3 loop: CASRPGRIQETQYF. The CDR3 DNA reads TGCGCCAGCAGACCGGGACGAATACAAGAGACCCAGTACTTC.

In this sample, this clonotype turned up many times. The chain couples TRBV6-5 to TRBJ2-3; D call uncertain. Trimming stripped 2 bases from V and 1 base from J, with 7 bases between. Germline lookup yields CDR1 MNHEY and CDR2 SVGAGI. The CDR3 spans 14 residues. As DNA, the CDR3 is TGTGCCAGCAGTTACGCCCGGGGCACAGATACGCAGTATTTT. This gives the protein CASSYARGTDTQYF.

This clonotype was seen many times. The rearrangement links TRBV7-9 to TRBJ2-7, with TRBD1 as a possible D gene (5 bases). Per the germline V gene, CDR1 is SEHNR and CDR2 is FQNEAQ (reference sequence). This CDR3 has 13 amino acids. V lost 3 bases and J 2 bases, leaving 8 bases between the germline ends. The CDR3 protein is CASSFGAAYEQYF. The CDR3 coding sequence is TGTGCCAGCAGCTTTGGGGCTGCCTACGAGCAGTACTTC.

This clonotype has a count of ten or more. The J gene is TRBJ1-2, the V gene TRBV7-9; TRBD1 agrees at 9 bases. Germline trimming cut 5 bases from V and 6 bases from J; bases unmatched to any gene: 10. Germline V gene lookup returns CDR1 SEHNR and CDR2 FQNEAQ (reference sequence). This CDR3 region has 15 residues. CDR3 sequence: CASSLKGRTGDGYTF. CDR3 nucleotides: TGTGCCAGCAGCCTAAAAGGTCGGACAGGGGATGGCTACACCTTC.

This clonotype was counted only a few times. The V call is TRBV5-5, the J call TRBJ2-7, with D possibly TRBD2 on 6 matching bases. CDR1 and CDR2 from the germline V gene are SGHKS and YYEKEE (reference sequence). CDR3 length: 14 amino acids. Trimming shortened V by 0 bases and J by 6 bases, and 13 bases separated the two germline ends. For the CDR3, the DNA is TGTGCCAGCAGCTTGGTACTAGCCCAAAGCGAGCAGTACTTC. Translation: CASSLVLAQSEQYF.

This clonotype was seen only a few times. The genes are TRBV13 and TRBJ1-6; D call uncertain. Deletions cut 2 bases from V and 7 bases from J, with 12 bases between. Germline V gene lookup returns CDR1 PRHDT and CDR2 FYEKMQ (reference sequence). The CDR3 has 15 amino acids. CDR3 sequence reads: CASSLYGVGNSPLHF. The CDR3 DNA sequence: TGTGCCAGCAGCTTATACGGGGTCGGGAATTCACCCCTCCACTTT.

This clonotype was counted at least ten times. For the CDR3, the DNA is TGCAGCGTTGGACAGGGCGGTAAGCTATCGGAGACCCAGTACTTC. The encoded protein is CSVGQGGKLSETQYF. The rearrangement joins TRBV29-1 to TRBJ2-5, with 7 nucleotides matching TRBD1. V lost 4 bases, J lost 5 bases, and 13 bases stayed unmatched. Germline values: CDR1 SQVTM, CDR2 ANQGSEA. This CDR3 is built from 15 residues.

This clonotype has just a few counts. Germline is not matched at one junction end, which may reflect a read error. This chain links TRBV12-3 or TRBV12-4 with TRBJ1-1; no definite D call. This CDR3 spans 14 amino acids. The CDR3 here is CASGLLRVNTEAFF. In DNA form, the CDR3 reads TGTGCCAGCGGTTTATTGAGGGTGAACACTGAAGCTTTCTTT.

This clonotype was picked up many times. CDR3 coding DNA: TGTGCCAGCAGGGAGACAGGGGGGGAAACTGAAGCTTTCTTT. Translated, it gives CASRETGGETEAFF. The rearrangement uses TRBV2 and TRBJ1-1; 9 bases line up with TRBD1. V shed 6 bases, J shed 5 bases, and the junction held 7 bases outside the gene matches. Germline V lookup: CDR1 SNHLY, CDR2 FYNNEI. The CDR3 loop spans 14 amino acids.